The rows below give T cell receptor beta chains drawn from one sample of a study of T-cell reconstitution after alpha-beta-depleted transplantation in children. TCRdb redid the calling of the PCR reads with MiXCR, one entry per CDR3 protein. The top ten hold under 45% of the sample, which has 500,000 to 750,000 distinct CDR3 sequences, 25% to 30% seen once. The material sequenced was PBMCs, taken before TCRalphabeta/CD19-depleted stem cell transplant. The origin of the receptors is a boy under two years old with Wiskott-Aldrich syndrome, due to receive a stem cell transplant. Each CDR3 is given with its conserved first and last residue. Each record gives: D gene, J gene, clone size, V gene, CDR3 DNA, CDR3 protein. A D gene is named only where the DNA matches it firmly. Size values are once, few and many counts, or a class for expanded clones, and some rows have none.

D: -; J: TRBJ1-6; size: -; V: TRBV28; DNA: TGTGCCAGCAGGCCACCTCGGCGGGTTGCTAGTGGGTCACCCCTCCACTTT; CDR3: CASRPPRRVASGSPLHF
D: -; J: TRBJ2-3; size: -; V: TRBV20-1; DNA: TGCAGTGCTAGATTATCCACAGATACGCAGTATTTT; CDR3: CSARLSTDTQYF
D: TRBD2; J: TRBJ2-2; size: -; V: TRBV7-8; DNA: TGTGCCAGCAGCTTAGTATCCAGCGGGAGCGGGGAGCTGTTTTTT; CDR3: CASSLVSSGSGELFF
D: -; J: TRBJ2-1; size: few; V: TRBV12-3/TRBV12-4; DNA: TGTGCCAGCAGGCCCCGGAGTGGCTCCTACAATGAGCAGTTCTTC; CDR3: CASRPRSGSYNEQFF
D: -; J: TRBJ2-1; size: -; V: TRBV5-1; DNA: TGCGCCAGCAGCCTGGGCCACAGCTCCAACGTCTACAATGAGCAGTTCTTC; CDR3: CASSLGHSSNVYNEQFF
D: TRBD1; J: TRBJ2-3; size: few; V: TRBV12-3/TRBV12-4; DNA: TGTGCCAGCAGTTTAGATCGGGACAGCTTCTTATTAGGCACAGATACGCAGTATTTT; CDR3: CASSLDRDSFLLGTDTQYF
D: -; J: TRBJ2-5; size: few; V: TRBV7-6; DNA: TGTGCCAGCAGCTTAGAACAGGGCCAAGAGACCCAGTACTTC; CDR3: CASSLEQGQETQYF
D: -; J: TRBJ2-2; size: few; V: TRBV5-1; DNA: TGCGCCAGCAGCTTGCGCCCAGGGAGTGTCGGGGAGCTGTTTTTT; CDR3: CASSLRPGSVGELFF
D: -; J: TRBJ2-5; size: -; V: TRBV25-1; DNA: TGTGCCAGCAGTGAATGGGGGGACATAGGGGCCCAGTACTTC; CDR3: CASSEWGDIGAQYF
D: TRBD2; J: TRBJ2-1; size: -; V: TRBV4-1; DNA: TGCGCCAGCAGCCAAGACCCTAGCGGGAGCCAATACAATGAGCAGTTCTTC; CDR3: CASSQDPSGSQYNEQFF
D: TRBD1; J: TRBJ2-5; size: -; V: TRBV9; DNA: TGTGCCAGCAGCGTAGATTCAGGGGGAGAGACCCAGTACTTC; CDR3: CASSVDSGGETQYF